This is a list of T cell receptor beta chains from one sample in a study of blood T cell repertoires in COVID-19. The protocol was immunoSEQ multiplex PCR, while the TCRdb copy is restricted to in-frame clones and leaves out a portion. The table records approximately 50,000 clones, 88% of them present only once. Sequencing was done on a sample of peripheral blood. The origin of the receptors is a human donor in a cohort sampled during active COVID-19. Each CDR3 is given with its conserved first and last residue. D genes are given only for firm matches. Clone size is given for some rows only: seen once, a few or many times, or a class if the clone is expanded.

clone size	J gene	V gene	D gene	CDR3 DNA	CDR3 protein
-	TRBJ2-7	TRBV5-1	-	TGCGCCAGCAGCGGGGGTACAGGGAGCTCCTACGAGCAGTACTTC	CASSGGTGSSYEQYF
-	TRBJ2-3	TRBV20-1	TRBD2	TGCAGTGCTAGTCCCATAGCGGGGGCGAGCACAGATACGCAGTATTTT	CSASPIAGASTDTQYF
-	TRBJ1-4	TRBV4-1	-	TGCGCCAGCAGCCAAGGGGGGCCTGCAACTAATGAAAAACTGTTTTTT	CASSQGGPATNEKLFF
-	TRBJ2-5	TRBV5-6	TRBD2	TGTGCCAGCAGCTCCCTCGGAGTAGCGGGGGAGGAGACCCAGTACTTC	CASSSLGVAGEETQYF
-	TRBJ1-1	TRBV5-1	-	TGCGCCAGCAGTAAGCCCGACGGAGGAACCGCTGAAGCTTTCTTT	CASSKPDGGTAEAFF
-	TRBJ2-7	TRBV6-5	-	TGTGCCAGCAGTTTTGGACAGCACTACGAGCAGTACTTC	CASSFGQHYEQYF
few	TRBJ1-5	TRBV5-1	-	TGCGCCAGCAGCCTGGAGGGGGTGCAGCCCCAGCATTTT	CASSLEGVQPQHF
-	TRBJ2-5	TRBV12-3/TRBV12-4	-	TGTGCCAGCAGTTCTGGACAGCAAGAGACCCAGTACTTC	CASSSGQQETQYF
-	TRBJ2-3	TRBV5-1	TRBD2	TGCGCCAGCAGCTCCTTACTAGCGGGTAACACAGATACGCAGTATTTT	CASSSLLAGNTDTQYF
-	TRBJ2-5	TRBV5-5	-	TGTGCCAGCAGCCATGGACAAGCAGAGACCCAGTACTTC	CASSHGQAETQYF
-	TRBJ2-7	TRBV6-5	TRBD2	TGTGCCAGCACCGGGACTAGCGGAGCCTACGAGCAGTACTTC	CASTGTSGAYEQYF
once	TRBJ2-1	TRBV18	-	TGTGCCAGCTCACCTACAGGGATAAATGAGCAGTTCTTC	CASSPTGINEQFF
-	TRBJ1-3	TRBV7-8	TRBD1	TGTGCCAGCAGCTTAGCGGGGACAGAACAAAACACCATATATTTT	CASSLAGTEQNTIYF
-	TRBJ2-7	TRBV6-2/TRBV6-3	TRBD2	TGTGCCAGCAGTCGAGCGGGGGGCCCCTACGAGCAGTACTTC	CASSRAGGPYEQYF
medium-sized	TRBJ2-3	TRBV7-3	TRBD2	TGTGCCAGCAGCCCCGGGACTAGCGGTATCACAGATACGCAGTATTTT	CASSPGTSGITDTQYF
-	TRBJ2-7	TRBV6-2/TRBV6-3	TRBD2	TGTGCCAGCAGTTACTCCGGAGTAGCGGGACCCCGCGAGCAGTACTTC	CASSYSGVAGPREQYF
-	TRBJ2-1	TRBV4-3	TRBD2	TGCGCCAGCAGCCCCTCCCAAGGTGGGAGGGGTGAGCAGTTCTTC	CASSPSQGGRGEQFF
-	TRBJ1-5	TRBV2	-	TGTGCCAGCAGTGACGTTCGGGGTCAGCCCCAGCATTTT	CASSDVRGQPQHF
-	TRBJ2-1	TRBV4-1	TRBD2	TGCGCCAGCAGCCAAGATTCGCCGGGAGGTTACAATGAGCAGTTCTTC	CASSQDSPGGYNEQFF
-	TRBJ1-1	TRBV11-1	TRBD1	TGTGCCAGCAGCTTAAGACAGGGCGGCACTGAAGCTTTCTTT	CASSLRQGGTEAFF
few	TRBJ1-2	TRBV4-1	-	TGCGCCAGCAGCCAAGATCCAGGTAAAAACTATGGCTACACCTTC	CASSQDPGKNYGYTF
-	TRBJ2-5	TRBV27	TRBD1	TGTGCCAGCAGTCCCCAGCTCGGGACAGGGGGTCGCCAGTACTTC	CASSPQLGTGGRQYF
-	TRBJ2-7	TRBV18	-	TGTGCCAGCTCACCCCCCGGGGGCTCCTACGAGCAGTACTTC	CASSPPGGSYEQYF
-	TRBJ2-3	TRBV5-5	-	TGTGCCAGCAGCTTGGAGGCAGGGTCCACAGATACGCAGTATTTT	CASSLEAGSTDTQYF
-	TRBJ1-2	TRBV12-3/TRBV12-4	-	TGTGCCAGCACCCCCCGACAGGACTATGGCTACACCTTC	CASTPRQDYGYTF
-	TRBJ2-5	TRBV6-2/TRBV6-3	-	TGTGCCAGCAGTTACTCGAGATGGACACCCCGGGGGCAAGAGACCCAGTACTTC	CASSYSRWTPRGQETQYF
-	TRBJ1-5	TRBV18	TRBD1	TGTGCCAGCTCACAAGGACAGGCCAGCAATCAGCCCCAGCATTTT	CASSQGQASNQPQHF
-	TRBJ1-2	TRBV19	-	TGTGCCAGTAGTATCCAACAGGGAAACTATGGCTACACCTTC	CASSIQQGNYGYTF
-	TRBJ1-5	TRBV5-8	TRBD1	TGTGCCAGCAACCTAGACAGGGATCAGCCCCAGCATTTT	CASNLDRDQPQHF
-	TRBJ2-5	TRBV18	-	TGTGCCAGCTCACCAAATAGCGGAGAGACCCAGTACTTC	CASSPNSGETQYF
-	TRBJ1-1	TRBV5-1	TRBD1	TGCGCCAGCAGCTCGGGACAGGGAGGAACTGAAGCTTTCTTT	CASSSGQGGTEAFF
-	TRBJ1-3	TRBV9	TRBD1	TGTGCCAGCAAGAAGGCTGACAGGGGGCACGGAAACACCATATATTTT	CASKKADRGHGNTIYF
-	TRBJ1-5	TRBV30	TRBD1	TGTGCCTGGGCCAACGGGGACAGGGGGAATCAGCCCCAGCATTTT	CAWANGDRGNQPQHF
-	TRBJ2-1	TRBV20-1	-	TGCAGTGCTAGTGCCAGGACTACGGACAATGAGCAGTTCTTC	CSASARTTDNEQFF
-	TRBJ2-2	TRBV5-1	TRBD1	TGCGCCAGCAGTCCCTCGACAGGGGGGGCCACCGGGGAGCTGTTTTTT	CASSPSTGGATGELFF
-	TRBJ1-6	TRBV4-3	-	TGCGCCAGCAGCCAAGGGACAGAGAATTCACCCCTCCACTTT	CASSQGTENSPLHF
-	TRBJ2-7	TRBV13	-	TGTGCCAGCGGCAAAAGATACGAGCAGTACTTC	CASGKRYEQYF
-	TRBJ1-6	TRBV20-1	-	TGCAGTGCTAGTGGGCAGGGAAATTCACCCCTCCACTTT	CSASGQGNSPLHF
-	TRBJ2-7	TRBV19	-	TGTGCCAGTACCCCCCAGGGCCTCCTAGGAGGGGAGCAGTACTTC	CASTPQGLLGGEQYF
-	TRBJ2-7	TRBV7-2	TRBD1	TGTGCCAGCAGCTCAACTCCGGGACAGGTTTCCTACGAGCAGTACTTC	CASSSTPGQVSYEQYF
-	TRBJ2-3	TRBV19	TRBD2	TGTGCCAGTACCCTTCGAACTAGCGGCAGAGGGGCTGGCACAGATACGCAGTATTTT	CASTLRTSGRGAGTDTQYF
few	TRBJ2-7	TRBV24-1	-	TGTGCCACCTCACCTGAGGAGGACAGCTTAATAGAGCAGTACTTC	CATSPEEDSLIEQYF
-	TRBJ2-3	TRBV5-1	TRBD1	TGCGCCAGCAGCTTGGAGGGACAGGGGAATTGGGGTACGCAGTATTTT	CASSLEGQGNWGTQYF
-	TRBJ1-1	TRBV5-6	-	TGTGCCAGCAGCATCCAGGACAGGAACACTGAAGCTTTCTTT	CASSIQDRNTEAFF
-	TRBJ1-1	TRBV7-2	-	TGTGCCAGCAGCTACACGGGGACTATCACTGAAGCTTTCTTT	CASSYTGTITEAFF
-	TRBJ2-7	TRBV6-5	TRBD2	TGTGCCAGCCGGGATAGCGGGGGGACCGAGCAGTACTTC	CASRDSGGTEQYF
-	TRBJ2-3	TRBV2	-	TGTGCCAGCCGCCCCGGGGCGGGAAGCACAGATACGCAGTATTTT	CASRPGAGSTDTQYF
-	TRBJ1-6	TRBV11-3	-	TGTGCCAGCAGTTTAGAGAGTCGTTCACCCCTCCACTTT	CASSLESRSPLHF
-	TRBJ2-5	TRBV7-9	TRBD1	TGTGCCAGCAGCTTAGGGACAGGGGGCGAGACCCAGTACTTC	CASSLGTGGETQYF